This T cell receptor (beta chain) was retrieved from a study of blood T cell repertoires in COVID-19 (dated by TCRdb to 2019 to 2021). Regarding the complete study: Collaborator samples came from the United States, Italy and Spain and covered acute and convalescent phases of COVID-19. The prospective study material was composed of cDNA or gDNA derived from T cells, B-cell-depleted T cells, or PBMCs. Deeply sampled blood TCRbeta repertoires from subjects exposed to, actively infected with, or recovered from COVID-19 were included in the dataset. The repertoires were made available in a free public database intended to serve as a resource for research on the immune response to SARS-CoV-2. Where HLA class I and class II types were available, the types were taken from metadata supplied by the sample provider, not from assay-based typing. The samples were drawn from the first 160 participants of the ongoing ImmuneRACE study and from 1,254 subjects provided by 6 global collaborators. The sample metadata nearly always contained a de-identified subject ID, COVID-19 status, age in years and sex.

About this clone itself: What this receptor recognizes is not known. Base qualities were left out, and no much larger clone turns up one base away.

The immunoSEQ Assay, a bias-controlled multiplex PCR, was used to amplify TCRbeta CDR3 regions from genomic DNA. The published analysis was carried out like this. The number of nucleated cells in each sample was estimated from the amplification of reference gene primers within the assay. To quantify the absolute abundance of each unique TCRbeta CDR3 rearrangement, sequence reads were collapsed and filtered. For each sample, productive Simpson clonality was calculated as the square root of Simpson's diversity index over productive rearrangements. What TCRdb holds here is the immuneACCESS table cut down to in-frame rearrangements. Part of the clones is not present; checked against another copy, under half of the missing clones reflect an unresolved V gene, and the others are unexplained. V and J calls plus clone size are reproduced from that table; the DNA served to infer D and trimming. The sample includes about 220,000 clones, with nearly 90% observed a single time. The ten largest clones represent over 13% of the sample.

Study-wide conclusions, independent of this receptor: The quantity of clinical and demographic metadata differed by source and by participant and was supplied without curation.

CDR1 and CDR2, looked up from the germline V gene (reference sequence), are LGHDT and YNNKEL. Inclusive of the bounding cysteine and phenylalanine, the CDR3 is 12 residues long. Kept here is only the CDR3 DNA, which spans 36 bases and is read in frame from base 1. V lost 2 bases and J lost 9 bases; the stretch between them is 5 bases long. In the prospective study, participants were roughly 18 to 95 years old, resided in 24 geographic areas of the United States, and were enrolled through a virtual design. In the prospective study, cohorts were assigned on the basis of participant-reported clinical history obtained from a screening survey and a study questionnaire. Exposed participants were defined as having been in contact with someone with a PCR-confirmed or clinician-diagnosed COVID-19 case within 2 weeks of study entry. Mobile phlebotomists in the prospective study collected whole blood, serum and a nasopharyngeal or oropharyngeal swab from every participant. Additional blood draws and questionnaires over an approximately two-month period could optionally be provided by prospective study participants. Prospective study blood samples were shipped either frozen or at room temperature before DNA extraction.

What was sequenced was PBMCs or T cells enriched from blood (not recorded which). The rearranged chain carries TRBV3-1 (or the pseudogene TRBV3-2) and TRBJ1-6; the D gene is unclear. This TCR came from a man aged 30 to 39 who had been exposed to COVID-19. The nucleotides read TGTGCCAGCAGCCAACGCGGTTCACCCCTCCACTTT. Translated, this is CASSQRGSPLHF.